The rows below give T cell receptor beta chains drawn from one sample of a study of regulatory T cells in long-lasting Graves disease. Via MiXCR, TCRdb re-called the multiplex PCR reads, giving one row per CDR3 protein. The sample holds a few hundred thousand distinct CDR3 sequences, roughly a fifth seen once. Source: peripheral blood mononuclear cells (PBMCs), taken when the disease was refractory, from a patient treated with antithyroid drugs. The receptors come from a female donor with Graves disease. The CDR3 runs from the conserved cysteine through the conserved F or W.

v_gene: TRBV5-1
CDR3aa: CASSLELRGEQYF

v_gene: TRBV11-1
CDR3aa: CASSRPGSFYEQYF

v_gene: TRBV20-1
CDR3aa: CSAQGRGGYSDEQYF

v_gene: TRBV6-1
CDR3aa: CASSMGGNGELFF

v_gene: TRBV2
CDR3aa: CASRGVAGGYEQYF

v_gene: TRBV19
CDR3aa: CASSTDRTGSGNQPQHF

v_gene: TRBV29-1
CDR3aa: CSVLLGSGEAFF

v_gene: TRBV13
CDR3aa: CASSPSSRGSYNEQFF

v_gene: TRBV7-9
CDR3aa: CASSALTGPGELFF

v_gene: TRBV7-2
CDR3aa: CASSLLRNTEAFF

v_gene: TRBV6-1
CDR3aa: CASSQGSPQASEKLFF